The source of this T cell receptor beta chain is a study of ipilimumab plus nivolumab after autologous stem cell transplantation. There are 15 residues in the CDR3. V lost 4 bases, J lost 4 bases, and 16 bases lay in between. CDR1 is SGHDT and CDR2 is YYEEEE in the germline V gene. This table comes from immunoSEQ multiplex PCR, and its TCRdb copy is limited to in-frame clones, with some not included. The profile shows tens of thousands of clones, over 80% of them singletons. The origin of this receptor is a male donor with diffuse large B-cell lymphoma. The sample in question was PBMCs, obtained in a trial of ipilimumab plus nivolumab as post-transplant consolidation. The chain combines TRBV5-6 with TRBJ2-3; D gene ambiguous. The CDR3 coding sequence is TGTGCCAGCAGCCTGACTCTGACAATTCCAGATACGCAGTATTTT. Encoded protein: CASSLTLTIPDTQYF.